This T cell receptor beta chain was sequenced in a study of CD8+ T cells in alopecia areata. General observations from the study: Resident alphabeta T-cell populations of normal skin are likewise subject to sequencing in scalp samples.

The CDR3 runs 13 residues. Germline V gene lookup returns CDR1 GTSNPN and CDR2 SVGIG (reference sequence). Germline trimming cut 6 bases from V and 5 bases from J; bases unmatched to any gene: 10. A remark on this clone: No antigen is known for it.

cDNA reverse transcribed from extracted RNA served as the sequencing template. Measured with immunoSEQ multiplex PCR; TCRdb has only the in-frame clones, and not every one. The sample consists of more than 95,000 clones, about 60% of them appearing once. This TCR came from a human donor in good health. Source material: CD4+ T cells sorted from blood. This sequence joins TRBV30 and TRBJ2-7; TRBD2 agrees at 7 bases. As DNA, the CDR3 is TGTGCCTGTTCCCCGGGAGGAGGGGACGAGCAGTACTTC. It specifies CACSPGGGDEQYF.